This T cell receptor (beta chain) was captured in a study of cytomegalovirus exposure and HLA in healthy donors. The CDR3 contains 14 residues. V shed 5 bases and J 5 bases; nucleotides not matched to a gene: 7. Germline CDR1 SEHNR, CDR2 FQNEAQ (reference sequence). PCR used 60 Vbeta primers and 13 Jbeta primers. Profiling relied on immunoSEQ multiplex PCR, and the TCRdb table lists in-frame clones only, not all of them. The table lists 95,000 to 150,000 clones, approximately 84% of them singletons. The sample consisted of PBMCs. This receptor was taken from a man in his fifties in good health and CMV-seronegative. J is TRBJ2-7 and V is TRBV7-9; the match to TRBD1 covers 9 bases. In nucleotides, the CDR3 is TGTGCCAGCAGCCCCCCGGGACAGGGCAACGAGCAGTACTTC. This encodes CASSPPGQGNEQYF. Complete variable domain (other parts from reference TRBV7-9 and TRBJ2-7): DTGVSQNPRHKITKRGQNVTFRCDPISEHNRLYWYRQTLGQGPEFLTYFQNEAQLEKSRLLSDRFSAERPKGSFSTLEIQRTEQGDSAMYLCASSPPGQGNEQYFGPGTRLTVT.